This entry describes one TCR beta chain. The CDR3 consists of 14 residues. Trimming shortened V by 4 bases and J by 4 bases, and 10 bases separated the two germline ends. CDR1 and CDR2 (germline): LGHNA, YSLEER. The data were taken from a study of blood T cell repertoires in COVID-19. Original data processing: Reference gene primers were amplified, and this amplification served to estimate nucleated cell counts. The assay was immunoSEQ multiplex PCR, and TCRdb's table has in-frame clones only and misses some. The D gene and trimming were derived from the DNA, and the V and J assignments and clone size from that table. The sample has 140,000 or so clones; around 81% are singletons.

Material for sequencing was peripheral blood. This chain uses TRBV4-3 with TRBJ2-2, with D tentatively TRBD2 (5 bases). This receptor was obtained from a woman between 45 and 65 years old with acute or convalescent COVID-19. The CDR3: CASSRLLATGELFF. The CDR3 nucleotides are TGCGCCAGCAGCCGCCTTCTAGCCACCGGGGAGCTGTTTTTT.